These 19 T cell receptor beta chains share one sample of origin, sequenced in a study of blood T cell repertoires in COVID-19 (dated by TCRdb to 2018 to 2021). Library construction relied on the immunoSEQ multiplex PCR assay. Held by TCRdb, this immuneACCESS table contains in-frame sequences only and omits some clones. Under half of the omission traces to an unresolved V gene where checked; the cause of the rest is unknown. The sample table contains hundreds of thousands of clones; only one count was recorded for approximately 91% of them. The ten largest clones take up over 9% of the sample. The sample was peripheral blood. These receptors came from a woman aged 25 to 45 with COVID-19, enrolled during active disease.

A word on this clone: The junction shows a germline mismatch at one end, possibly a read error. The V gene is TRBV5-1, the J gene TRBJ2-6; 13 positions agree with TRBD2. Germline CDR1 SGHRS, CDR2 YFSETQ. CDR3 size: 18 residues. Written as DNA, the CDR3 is TGCGCCAGCCGCTTCGGACTAGCGGGAGTAGGTGGGGCCAACGTCCTGACTTTC. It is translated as CASRFGLAGVGGANVLTF.

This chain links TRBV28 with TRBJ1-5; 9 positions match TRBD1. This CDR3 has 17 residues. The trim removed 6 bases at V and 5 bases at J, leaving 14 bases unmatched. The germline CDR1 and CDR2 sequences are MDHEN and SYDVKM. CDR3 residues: CASRDSRDRVGDQPQHF. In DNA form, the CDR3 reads TGTGCCAGCAGGGACTCCCGGGACAGGGTGGGGGATCAGCCCCAGCATTTT.

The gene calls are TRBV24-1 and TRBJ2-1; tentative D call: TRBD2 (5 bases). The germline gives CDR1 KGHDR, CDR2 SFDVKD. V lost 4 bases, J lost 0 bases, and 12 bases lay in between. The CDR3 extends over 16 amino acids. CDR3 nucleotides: TGTGCCACCAGTGACCTCAGCGGTAGCTCCTACAATGAGCAGTTCTTC. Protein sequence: CATSDLSGSSYNEQFF.

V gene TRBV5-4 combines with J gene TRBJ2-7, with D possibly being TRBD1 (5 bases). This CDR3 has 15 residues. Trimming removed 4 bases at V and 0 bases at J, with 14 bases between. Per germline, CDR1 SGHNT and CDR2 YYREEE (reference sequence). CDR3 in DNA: TGTGCCAGCAGCACGACAGAAAAGGGCTCCTACGAGCAGTACTTC. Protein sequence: CASSTTEKGSYEQYF.

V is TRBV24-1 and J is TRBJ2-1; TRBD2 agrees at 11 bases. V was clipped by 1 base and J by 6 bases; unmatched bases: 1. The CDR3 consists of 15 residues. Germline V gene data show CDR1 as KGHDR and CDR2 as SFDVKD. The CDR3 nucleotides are TGTGCCACCAGTGATTTTACTAGCGGGGGCAATGAGCAGTTCTTC. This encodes CATSDFTSGGNEQFF.

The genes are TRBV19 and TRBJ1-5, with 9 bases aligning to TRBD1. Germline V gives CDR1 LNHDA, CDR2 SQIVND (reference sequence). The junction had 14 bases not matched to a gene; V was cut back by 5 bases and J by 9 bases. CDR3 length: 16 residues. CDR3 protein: CASSLRTGVESWPQHF. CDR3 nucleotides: TGTGCCAGTAGTCTCCGGACAGGGGTGGAATCATGGCCCCAGCATTTT. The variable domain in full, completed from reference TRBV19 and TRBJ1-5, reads DGGITQSPKYLFRKEGQNVTLSCEQNLNHDAMYWYRQDPGQGLRLIYYSQIVNDFQKGDIAEGYSVSREKKESFPLTVTSAQKNPTAFYLCASSLRTGVESWPQHFGDGTRLSIL.

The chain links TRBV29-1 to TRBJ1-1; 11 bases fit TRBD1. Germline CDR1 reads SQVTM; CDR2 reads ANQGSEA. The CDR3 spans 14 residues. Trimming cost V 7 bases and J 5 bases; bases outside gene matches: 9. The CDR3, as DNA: TGCAGCGCGTCACCCGGGACAGGGGGGACTGAAGCTTTCTTT. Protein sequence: CSASPGTGGTEAFF. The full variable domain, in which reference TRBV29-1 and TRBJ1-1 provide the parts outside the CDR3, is SAVISQKPSRDICQRGTSLTIQCQVDSQVTMMFWYRQQPGQSLTLIATANQGSEATYESGFVIDKFPISRPNLTFSTLTVSNMSPEDSSIYLCSASPGTGGTEAFFGQGTRLTVV.

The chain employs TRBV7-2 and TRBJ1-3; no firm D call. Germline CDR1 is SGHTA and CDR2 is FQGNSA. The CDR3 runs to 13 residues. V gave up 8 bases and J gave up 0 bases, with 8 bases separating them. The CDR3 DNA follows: TGTGCCAGCCCTCGAGCCTCTGGAAACACCATATATTTT. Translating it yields CASPRASGNTIYF.

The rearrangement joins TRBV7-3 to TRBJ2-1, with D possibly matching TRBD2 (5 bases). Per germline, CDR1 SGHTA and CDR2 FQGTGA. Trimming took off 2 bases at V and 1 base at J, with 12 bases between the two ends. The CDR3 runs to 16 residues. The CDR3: CASSLSPGISYNEQFF. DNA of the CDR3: TGTGCCAGCAGCTTATCCCCCGGGATTTCCTACAATGAGCAGTTCTTC.

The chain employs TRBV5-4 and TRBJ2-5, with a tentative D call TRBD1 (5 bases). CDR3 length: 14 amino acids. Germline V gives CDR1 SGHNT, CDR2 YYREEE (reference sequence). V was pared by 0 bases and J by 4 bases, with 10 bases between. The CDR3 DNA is TGTGCCAGCAGCTTGGGATTGGGGCGAGAGACCCAGTACTTC. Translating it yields CASSLGLGRETQYF.

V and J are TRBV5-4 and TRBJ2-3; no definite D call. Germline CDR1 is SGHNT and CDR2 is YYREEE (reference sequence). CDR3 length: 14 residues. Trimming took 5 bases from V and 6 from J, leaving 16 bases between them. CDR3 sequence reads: CASSEALLWDTQYF. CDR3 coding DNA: TGTGCCAGCAGTGAAGCGCTCCTTTGGGATACGCAGTATTTT.

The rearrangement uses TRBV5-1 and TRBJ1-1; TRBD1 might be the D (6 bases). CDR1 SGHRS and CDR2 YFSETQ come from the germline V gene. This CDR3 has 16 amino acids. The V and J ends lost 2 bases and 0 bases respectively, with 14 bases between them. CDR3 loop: CASSLTTGSMNTEAFF. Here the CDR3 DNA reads TGCGCCAGCAGCTTAACGACAGGATCCATGAACACTGAAGCTTTCTTT.

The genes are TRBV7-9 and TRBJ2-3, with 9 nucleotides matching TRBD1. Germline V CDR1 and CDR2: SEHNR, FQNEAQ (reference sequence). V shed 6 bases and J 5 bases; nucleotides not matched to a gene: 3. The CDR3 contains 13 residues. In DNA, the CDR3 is TGTGCCAGCAGACCGACAGGGGGAGATACGCAGTATTTT. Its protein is CASRPTGGDTQYF.

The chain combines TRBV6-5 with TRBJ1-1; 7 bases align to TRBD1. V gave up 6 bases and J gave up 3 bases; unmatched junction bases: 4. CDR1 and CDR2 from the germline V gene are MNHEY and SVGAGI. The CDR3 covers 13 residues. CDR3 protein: CASSHRGHTEAFF. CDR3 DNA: TGTGCCAGCAGCCACAGGGGACACACTGAAGCTTTCTTT.

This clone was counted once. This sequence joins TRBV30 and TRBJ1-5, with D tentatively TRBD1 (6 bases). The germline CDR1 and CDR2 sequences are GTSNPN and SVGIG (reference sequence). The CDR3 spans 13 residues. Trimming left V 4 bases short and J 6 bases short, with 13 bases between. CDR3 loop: CAWKRGFSQPQHF. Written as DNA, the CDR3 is TGTGCCTGGAAGAGGGGGTTTAGTCAGCCCCAGCATTTT.

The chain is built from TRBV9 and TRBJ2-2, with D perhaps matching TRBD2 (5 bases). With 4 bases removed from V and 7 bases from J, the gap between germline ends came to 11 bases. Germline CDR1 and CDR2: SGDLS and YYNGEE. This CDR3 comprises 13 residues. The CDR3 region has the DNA TGTGCCAGCAGCCAGTGGGGAGACGGGGAGCTGTTTTTT. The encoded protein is CASSQWGDGELFF.

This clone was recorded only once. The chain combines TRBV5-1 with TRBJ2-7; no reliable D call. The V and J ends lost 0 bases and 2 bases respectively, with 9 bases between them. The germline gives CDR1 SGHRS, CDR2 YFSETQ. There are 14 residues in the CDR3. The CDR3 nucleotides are TGCGCCAGCAGCTTGGATTACGGTCCCTACGAGCAGTACTTC. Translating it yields CASSLDYGPYEQYF.

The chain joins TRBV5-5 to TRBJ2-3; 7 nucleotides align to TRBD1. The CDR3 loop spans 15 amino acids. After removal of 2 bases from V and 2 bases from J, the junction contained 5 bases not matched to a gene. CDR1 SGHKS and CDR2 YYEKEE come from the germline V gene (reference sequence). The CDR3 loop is CASSLYGQATDTQYF. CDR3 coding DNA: TGTGCCAGCAGCTTATACGGACAGGCCACAGATACGCAGTATTTT.

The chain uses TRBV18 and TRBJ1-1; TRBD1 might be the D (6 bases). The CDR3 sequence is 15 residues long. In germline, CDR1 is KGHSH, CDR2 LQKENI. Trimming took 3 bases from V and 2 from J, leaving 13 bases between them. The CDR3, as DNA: TGTGCCAGCTCACCGTCGCAGGGGATTAACACTGAAGCTTTCTTT. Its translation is CASSPSQGINTEAFF.